The entry below gives a single T cell receptor beta chain sequence along with its context. Its antigen is currently unknown. Sequencing used immunoSEQ multiplex PCR; TCRdb keeps in-frame clones, though not all of them. Of over 35,000 clones in the sample, approximately 80% are singletons; the top ten hold approximately 7.4%. The sample is drawn from a study of T cells in localized non-small cell lung cancer. Study-level findings and limits: There were a median roughly 62 of the top 100 tumor clones appearing in adjacent lung.

Germline V gene data show CDR1 as SGHRS and CDR2 as YFSETQ. The junction had 2 bases not matched to a gene; V was cut back by 0 bases and J by 11 bases. The CDR3 length is 12 residues. Specimen: peripheral blood mononuclear cells, collected before any cancer treatment. V and J are TRBV5-1 and TRBJ2-3, with 8 bases identical to TRBD1. The receptor was derived from a male donor aged 60 or older with stage II lung adenocarcinoma. The CDR3 nucleotides read TGCGCCAGCAGCTTGGACAGGGGGGTGCAGTATTTT. It encodes CASSLDRGVQYF.